The rows below give T cell receptor beta chains drawn from one sample of a study of blood T cells in healthy people across ages. A single record per CDR3 protein comes from TCRdb applying MiXCR to the 5' RACE reads. The sample holds roughly 900,000 distinct CDR3 sequences, about 48% seen once. Sequenced input: blood. These receptor sequences come from a man aged 25-45 years in good health. Both conserved end residues are part of each CDR3. Fields, in order: CDR3 DNA, CDR3 protein, V gene, J gene, D gene, clone size. D genes are given only for firm matches. A clone size is listed for some rows: how often the clone was seen (once, few, many), or a class if it is expanded.

CDR3nt: TGCAGTGCTACGCGTAGGGGGGGTATCACTGGAAACACCATATATTTT; CDR3aa: CSATRRGGITGNTIYF; v_gene: TRBV20-1; j_gene: TRBJ1-3; d_gene: .; abundance: few
CDR3nt: TGCAGCTCTCGGTCCGGGACTAGGCGAGATACGCAGTATTTT; CDR3aa: CSSRSGTRRDTQYF; v_gene: TRBV29-1; j_gene: TRBJ2-3; d_gene: TRBD2; abundance: .
CDR3nt: TGTGCAAGCAGGAGGGGGTTCCCCTACGAGCAGTACTTC; CDR3aa: CASRRGFPYEQYF; v_gene: TRBV28; j_gene: TRBJ2-7; d_gene: .; abundance: many
CDR3nt: TGTGCCAGCAGCCAAGATACCGTCAGCGGGGGCAATGAGCAGTTCTTC; CDR3aa: CASSQDTVSGGNEQFF; v_gene: TRBV4-2; j_gene: TRBJ2-1; d_gene: TRBD2; abundance: .
CDR3nt: TGTGCCAGCATGGGCAGGGACATCGGGCAGCCCCAGCATTTT; CDR3aa: CASMGRDIGQPQHF; v_gene: TRBV12-3/TRBV12-4; j_gene: TRBJ1-5; d_gene: .; abundance: .
CDR3nt: TGCAGTGCTAGGACCATACAGGGTCCCGAAATAGATACGCAGTATTTT; CDR3aa: CSARTIQGPEIDTQYF; v_gene: TRBV20-1; j_gene: TRBJ2-3; d_gene: .; abundance: .
CDR3nt: TGCGCCAGCCGGATTACTAGTGAAGATACGCAGTATTTT; CDR3aa: CASRITSEDTQYF; v_gene: TRBV5-1; j_gene: TRBJ2-3; d_gene: .; abundance: .
CDR3nt: TGTGCCAGCAGCCAAGGGCAGGGAATAGTCCACGAGCAGTACTTC; CDR3aa: CASSQGQGIVHEQYF; v_gene: TRBV3-1; j_gene: TRBJ2-7; d_gene: .; abundance: .
CDR3nt: TGTGCCAGCAGGAGGAGTAGCGGGGGTGAGCAGTTCTTC; CDR3aa: CASRRSSGGEQFF; v_gene: TRBV2; j_gene: TRBJ2-1; d_gene: TRBD2; abundance: .
CDR3nt: TGCAGTGCACAGGGGAGGAATGAGCAGTTCTTC; CDR3aa: CSAQGRNEQFF; v_gene: TRBV20-1; j_gene: TRBJ2-1; d_gene: .; abundance: few
CDR3nt: TGCGCCAGCAGCCAAGATAACAGGGGCAATCAGCCCCTGCATTTT; CDR3aa: CASSQDNRGNQPLHF; v_gene: TRBV4-1; j_gene: TRBJ1-5; d_gene: TRBD1; abundance: .
CDR3nt: TGTGCCAGCTCACCAGCGGGACAGGGCCAAGAGACCCAGTACTTC; CDR3aa: CASSPAGQGQETQYF; v_gene: TRBV18; j_gene: TRBJ2-5; d_gene: TRBD1; abundance: .
CDR3nt: TGTGCCAGCAGCGGGGCTCTCCCCTACGAGCAGTACTTC; CDR3aa: CASSGALPYEQYF; v_gene: TRBV27; j_gene: TRBJ2-7; d_gene: .; abundance: .
CDR3nt: TGTGCCAGCAGCCGGGGGGCGGGGTACAATGAGCAGTTCTTC; CDR3aa: CASSRGAGYNEQFF; v_gene: TRBV7-9; j_gene: TRBJ2-1; d_gene: .; abundance: .
CDR3nt: TGCGCCAGCAGCCAATCCGTCCAGGGGATCTACGAGCAGTACTTC; CDR3aa: CASSQSVQGIYEQYF; v_gene: TRBV4-1; j_gene: TRBJ2-7; d_gene: .; abundance: many
CDR3nt: TGTGCCAGCAGTTTATCCACAGTGTACGGGGAAACTGAAGCTTTCTTT; CDR3aa: CASSLSTVYGETEAFF; v_gene: TRBV27; j_gene: TRBJ1-1; d_gene: .; abundance: .
CDR3nt: TGTGCCAGCAGTTTAGGCGGACAGGGGGCGCGGAATGAGCAGTTCTTC; CDR3aa: CASSLGGQGARNEQFF; v_gene: TRBV28; j_gene: TRBJ2-1; d_gene: TRBD1; abundance: .
CDR3nt: TGTGCCAGCAAGACTAGCGGGAGCACAGATACGCAGTATTTT; CDR3aa: CASKTSGSTDTQYF; v_gene: TRBV2; j_gene: TRBJ2-3; d_gene: TRBD2; abundance: few
CDR3nt: TGTGCCAGCAGGCCCGGGGATCAGGAGGGCTACACCTTC; CDR3aa: CASRPGDQEGYTF; v_gene: TRBV7-9; j_gene: TRBJ1-2; d_gene: .; abundance: .
CDR3nt: TGTGCCAGCAGCAAAGGAGGGCTAGCGCACAATGAGCAGTTCTTC; CDR3aa: CASSKGGLAHNEQFF; v_gene: TRBV21-1; j_gene: TRBJ2-1; d_gene: .; abundance: few
CDR3nt: TGTGCCAGCCAATTAGGGGGGAGCACAGATACGCAGTATTTT; CDR3aa: CASQLGGSTDTQYF; v_gene: TRBV7-2; j_gene: TRBJ2-3; d_gene: .; abundance: .
CDR3nt: TGCGCCAGCAGCTTACCTCGGGATCTGGCCAACGTCCTGACTTTC; CDR3aa: CASSLPRDLANVLTF; v_gene: TRBV5-1; j_gene: TRBJ2-6; d_gene: .; abundance: .